This entry lists 16 T cell receptor beta chains sequenced from one sample in a study of metastatic and nonmetastatic thyroid tumors. None of the patients had undergone any treatment ahead of thyroid surgery. TCRdb recomputed clones from the PCR reads via MiXCR. The sample has about 23,000 clones, roughly 20% seen once. Sequencing was carried out using blood. These TCRs come from a female donor with papillary thyroid cancer or a benign thyroid nodule (not recorded which). Some clones in this sample may be carry-over from other donors' samples.

The sample holds many counts of this clone. CDR3 sequence reads: CASSPGLAKETQYF. Written as DNA, the CDR3 is TGTGCCAGCAGTCCAGGACTAGCGAAGGAGACCCAGTACTTC. The chain combines TRBV7-8 with TRBJ2-5, with 9 bases matching TRBD2. The germline CDR1 and CDR2 sequences are SGHVS and FQNEAQ. The length of the CDR3 is 14 residues. V was pared by 6 bases and J by 5 bases, with 7 bases of the junction left unmatched.

The table lists this clone with a few counts. The chain employs TRBV6-9 and TRBJ1-2, with D hard to call. Germline loops: CDR1 MNHGY, CDR2 SVAAGI. The CDR3 loop spans 8 amino acids. CDR3 coding DNA: TGTGCTAACTATGGCTACACCTTC. This encodes CANYGYTF.

The sample holds a few counts of this clone. This chain joins TRBV12-3 or TRBV12-4 and TRBJ1-6; D gene ambiguous. V dropped 6 bases and J dropped 9 bases, with 15 bases sitting between them. The CDR3 is made up of 14 amino acids. CDR3 nucleotides: TGTGCCAGCAGGGAACGATTTTTAGGTTCACCCCTCCACTTT. Its protein is CASRERFLGSPLHF.

In its sample, this clone was seen many times. This chain uses TRBV20-1 with TRBJ1-3; no clear D. The CDR3 spans 17 residues. Between the trimmed V and J ends, which lost 0 bases and 1 base, there was a span of 16 bases. CDR1 and CDR2 from the germline V gene are DFQATT and SNEGSKA (reference sequence). The CDR3 spells CSARDLEGRVSGNTIYF. In nucleotides, the CDR3 is TGCAGTGCTAGAGATCTTGAGGGTAGGGTTTCTGGAAACACCATATATTTT.

About this clone: A read error may account for a junction end that differs from germline. The chain uses TRBV20-1 and TRBJ2-2; 8 bases line up with TRBD2. The germline V gene encodes CDR1 DFQATT and CDR2 SNEGSKA (reference sequence). This CDR3 spans 15 amino acids. The CDR3 bases are TGCAGTGCTAGGTGTCTAGCGGGTAGCACCGGCGAGCTGTTTTTT. Translated, it gives CSARCLAGSTGELFF.

Details on this clone: This may come from a read error, since a much larger clone is one base off. Other DNA sequences in this sample translate to the same CDR3. The chain couples TRBV5-5 to TRBJ2-3, with 7 bases that match TRBD1. The CDR3 runs 13 residues. Per the germline V gene, CDR1 is SGHKS and CDR2 is YYEKEE (reference sequence). The CDR3 region is CASSLEGTDTQYF. CDR3 nucleotides: TGTGCCAGCAGCTTGGAAGGGACAGATACACAGTATTTT. Full variable domain (outside the CDR3, taken from reference TRBV5-5 and TRBJ2-3): DAGVTQSPTHLIKTRGQQVTLRCSPISGHKSVSWYQQVLGQGPQFIFQYYEKEERGRGNFPDRFSARQFPNYSSELNVNALLLGDSALYLCASSLEGTDTQYFGPGTRLTVL.

There are many counts of this clone. The V and J genes are TRBV19 and TRBJ2-2, with 9 positions matching TRBD2. There are 15 residues in the CDR3. The germline CDR1 and CDR2 sequences are LNHDA and SQIVND (reference sequence). V was pared by 6 bases and J by 3 bases, with 5 bases of the junction left unmatched. The chain's CDR3 is CASSMGLADTGELFF. CDR3 coding DNA: TGTGCCAGTAGCATGGGACTAGCTGACACCGGGGAGCTGTTTTTT.

The chain recombines TRBV5-4 with TRBJ2-3, with 14 bases matching TRBD2. The trim removed 2 bases at V and 2 bases at J, leaving 7 bases unmatched. The CDR3 has 18 amino acids. Germline loops: CDR1 SGHNT, CDR2 YYREEE (reference sequence). The CDR3 DNA is TGTGCCAGCAGCTTAGCCGGGACTAGCGGGAGTGCCACAGATACGCAGTATTTT. Its translation is CASSLAGTSGSATDTQYF. Together with reference TRBV5-4 and TRBJ2-3, the CDR3 gives the full variable domain: ETGVTQSPTHLIKTRGQQVTLRCSSQSGHNTVSWYQQALGQGPQFIFQYYREEENGRGNFPPRFSGLQFPNYSSELNVNALELDDSALYLCASSLAGTSGSATDTQYFGPGTRLTVL.

This clone was seen many times. This sequence joins TRBV4-3 and TRBJ2-2; possibly TRBD2 for D (6 bases). V lost 1 base, J lost 4 bases, and 10 bases lay in between. Germline CDR1 LGHNA, CDR2 YSLEER. CDR3 length: 15 residues. The CDR3 DNA is TGCGCCAGCAGCCAAGTCGGGAGCGCCACCGGGGAGCTGTTTTTT. As protein: CASSQVGSATGELFF.

This clone was detected many times. This chain connects TRBV15 to TRBJ1-1; D uncertain. The germline CDR1 and CDR2 sequences are LNHNV and YYDKDF (reference sequence). The CDR3 length is 14 residues. Trimming left V 3 bases short and J 10 bases short, with 18 bases between. Here the CDR3 DNA reads TGTGCCACCAGCAGGAACCGTGCTGGACGGGGAGCTTTCTTT. Amino acid sequence: CATSRNRAGRGAFF.

This clone showed up many times. The chain couples TRBV6-1 to TRBJ2-4; D ambiguous. V lost 6 bases and J 10 bases, leaving 19 bases between the germline ends. Per germline, CDR1 MNHNS and CDR2 SASEGT. The CDR3 contains 14 residues. The CDR3 DNA is TGTGCCAGCAGCCTCTCCGTTACTGGGGTGATTCAGTACTTC. This codes for CASSLSVTGVIQYF.

This clone was picked up many times. The chain carries TRBV20-1 and TRBJ1-1; TRBD1 is a possible D gene (6 bases). The V end lost 2 bases, the J end lost 7 bases, and 14 bases lay between the germline ends. Germline V gene sequence: CDR1 DFQATT, CDR2 SNEGSKA (reference sequence). The CDR3 is made up of 13 amino acids. The CDR3 DNA reads TGCAGTGCTAGATCAGGGGTGGCTTATGAAGCTTTCTTT. This gives the protein CSARSGVAYEAFF.

This clone was detected only a few times. Sequence at one end of the junction differs from germline and may be a read error. This chain joins TRBV24-1 and TRBJ2-7; D is uncertain. The CDR3 spans 12 residues. Germline V gene data show CDR1 as KGHDR and CDR2 as SFDVKD. CDR3 coding DNA: TGTGCCACCAGTTATTTGTTGGGAGAGCAGTACTTC. Translation gives CATSYLLGEQYF.

This chain connects TRBV6-1 to TRBJ1-2, with 7 bases fitting TRBD1. The CDR3 has 15 amino acids. V trimming: 6 bases; J trimming: 4 bases; junction bases outside the gene matches: 11. Germline lookup yields CDR1 MNHNS and CDR2 SASEGT. The DNA of the CDR3 is TGTGCCAGCAGGTTGGGGACAGTGGGACTCTATGGCTACACCTTC. Amino acid sequence: CASRLGTVGLYGYTF.

There are many counts of this clone. The chain carries TRBV6-1 and TRBJ1-4; no definite D call. V was trimmed by 3 bases and J by 9 bases, leaving 5 bases between them. CDR3 size: 11 residues. The germline V gene has CDR1 MNHNS and CDR2 SASEGT. This CDR3 reads CASSDGKKLFF. The CDR3 DNA is TGTGCCAGCAGTGATGGAAAAAAACTGTTTTTT.

This clone was detected ten times or more. The V and J genes are TRBV20-1 and TRBJ1-4, with TRBD1 matching 9 bases. The CDR3 length is 15 residues. Germline V gives CDR1 DFQATT, CDR2 SNEGSKA (reference sequence). Germline trimming cut 6 bases from V and 7 bases from J; bases unmatched to any gene: 12. CDR3 DNA sequence: TGCAGTGCCAGAAGTGGACAGGGGAGCGGTGAAAAACTGTTTTTT. Translation gives CSARSGQGSGEKLFF.